The present entry profiles one T cell receptor beta chain with its context. Its antigen remains unidentified. The sample belongs to a study of T cell repertoires in cytomegalovirus infection. Study information: Public TCR beta signatures indicated both CMV infection and matching HLA type. The study's findings and limits: HLA-C-restricted CMV-specific TCR beta clonotypes prevailed in the ex vivo response.

TCRdb re-analysed the reads in MiXCR, keeping a single row per CDR3 protein. This table holds some 110,000 distinct CDR3 sequences, 25% to 35% found once. Trimming left V 5 bases short and J 2 bases short, with 13 bases between. The CDR3 spans 15 residues. The germline CDR1 and CDR2 sequences are SGHNT and YENEEA. This sequence was found in a human donor in good health (CMV status not recorded). Some clones in this sample may be carry-over from other donors' samples. This specimen was CD8+ T cells from cultured PBMCs, taken from culture after CMV antigen stimulation. This rearrangement joins TRBV11-3 to TRBJ2-1, with D possibly matching TRBD1 (6 bases). CDR3 region: CASSLQGETYNEQFF. In DNA, the CDR3 is TGTGCCAGCAGCCTACAGGGCGAAACCTACAATGAGCAGTTCTTC.